Following are 24 T cell receptor beta chains from one sample sequenced in a study of CD8 T cells in ankylosing spondylitis. TCRdb reanalysed the 5' RACE reads using MiXCR and keeps one entry per CDR3 protein. The repertoire holds some 800,000 distinct CDR3 sequences, with about 10% as singletons. Regarding the study as a whole: Blood of patients with ankylosing spondylitis appeared to be characterized by a TCR beta motif of several highly homologous variants.

Their antigens are not known. The source material was blood, either unsorted or a sorted T cell fraction (not recorded which). The receptors stem from a male donor with ankylosing spondylitis.

The table lists this clonotype with many counts. The J gene is TRBJ1-1, the V gene TRBV5-1; 9 nucleotides align to TRBD1. The CDR3 has 17 residues. CDR1 and CDR2 (germline): SGHRS, YFSETQ. The trim removed 1 base at V and 1 base at J, leaving 8 bases unmatched. Written as DNA, the CDR3 is TGCGCCAGCAGCTTGAGCGGGACAGGGACTCGGAACACTGAAGCTTTCTTT. It codes for CASSLSGTGTRNTEAFF.

This clonotype came up a few times. The rearrangement uses TRBV20-1 and TRBJ1-1; D perhaps matches TRBD1 (6 bases). The V end was cut by 6 bases, the J end by 4 bases, with 15 bases between. The CDR3 is 13 amino acids. The germline CDR1 and CDR2 sequences are DFQATT and SNEGSKA (reference sequence). The CDR3 coding sequence is TGCAGTGCATGGAACAGGGTCCCCACTGAAGCTTTCTTT. It is translated as CSAWNRVPTEAFF.

The chain combines TRBV15 with TRBJ2-2; the D is unclear. Between the trimmed V and J ends, which lost 0 bases and 3 bases, there was a span of 5 bases. CDR3 length: 14 amino acids. Germline V CDR1 and CDR2: LNHNV, YYDKDF (reference sequence). CDR3: CATSREGYTGELFF. The CDR3 region has the DNA TGTGCCACCAGCAGAGAAGGGTACACCGGGGAGCTGTTTTTT. The full variable domain, its missing parts supplied by reference TRBV15 and TRBJ2-2, is DAMVIQNPRYQVTQFGKPVTLSCSQTLNHNVMYWYQQKSSQAPKLLFHYYDKDFNNEADTPDNFQSRRPNTSFCFLDIRSPGLGDTAMYLCATSREGYTGELFFGEGSRLTVL.

The chain uses TRBV5-1 and TRBJ2-1, with 15 bases that match TRBD2. There are 19 residues in the CDR3. V lost 3 bases, J lost 0 bases, and 7 bases stayed unmatched. CDR1 and CDR2 (germline): SGHRS, YFSETQ. Here the CDR3 DNA reads TGCGCCAGCAGCTCCCCGGGACTAGCGGGGGGCATCTCCTACAATGAGCAGTTCTTC. Its translation is CASSSPGLAGGISYNEQFF.

The chain couples TRBV11-2 to TRBJ1-2, with D perhaps matching TRBD1 (5 bases). This CDR3 region has 15 residues. Trimming cost V 7 bases and J 5 bases, with 20 bases left between them. Germline loops: CDR1 SGHAT, CDR2 FQNNGV. CDR3 amino acids: CASKNTGTIIYGYTF. The CDR3 DNA is TGTGCCAGCAAGAATACCGGGACTATCATTTATGGCTACACCTTC.

The V gene is TRBV18, the J gene TRBJ2-3; no firm D call. The CDR3 is made up of 15 amino acids. The V end lost 3 bases, the J end lost 0 bases, and 10 bases lay between the germline ends. Germline V gene data show CDR1 as KGHSH and CDR2 as LQKENI. Here the CDR3 reads CASSPSLGSTDTQYF. The CDR3, as DNA: TGTGCCAGCTCACCGAGTTTAGGGAGCACAGATACGCAGTATTTT.

The chain employs TRBV5-5 and TRBJ2-7, with D hard to call. V lost 4 bases and J lost 3, with 11 bases in between. Germline CDR1 and CDR2: SGHKS and YYEKEE (reference sequence). The CDR3 contains 13 residues. The CDR3 protein is CASSPGNIYEQYF. The CDR3, as DNA: TGTGCCAGCAGCCCTGGGAACATCTACGAGCAGTACTTC.

The gene calls are TRBV4-2 and TRBJ2-1; D might be TRBD2 (5 bases). This CDR3 spans 14 amino acids. Trimming removed 1 base at V and 9 bases at J, with 13 bases between. Germline V gene lookup returns CDR1 LGHNA and CDR2 YNFKEQ. CDR3 protein: CASSQASSYVEQFF. DNA for the CDR3: TGTGCCAGCAGCCAAGCGTCTAGCTATGTTGAGCAGTTCTTC.

This clonotype was observed a handful of times. The chain links TRBV2 to TRBJ2-7, with 7 bases fitting TRBD2. Germline CDR1 reads SNHLY; CDR2 reads FYNNEI. This CDR3 is 12 amino acids long. The V and J ends lost 6 bases and 9 bases, in that order; junction bases with no gene match: 8. CDR3 amino acids: CASRERDDTQYF. The CDR3 DNA reads as TGTGCCAGCAGGGAGCGGGACGACACGCAGTACTTC.

V gene TRBV6-5 combines with J gene TRBJ2-3; D possibly matches TRBD1 or TRBD2 (5 bases each). Trimming took 2 bases from V and 7 from J, leaving 10 bases between them. Germline assignment: CDR1 MNHEY and CDR2 SVGAGI. The CDR3 consists of 13 residues. CDR3 DNA: TGTGCCAGCAGTTACGGCCGGGGCTATACGCAGTATTTT. This sequence encodes CASSYGRGYTQYF.

V and J are TRBV10-1 and TRBJ2-3; D might be TRBD2 (6 bases). CDR1 and CDR2 from the germline V gene are WNHNN and SYGVQD (reference sequence). This CDR3 region has 15 residues. Trimming cost V 4 bases and J 0 bases, with 11 bases left between them. CDR3 in DNA: TGCGCCAGCAGTGGCGGGACTTATAGCACAGATACGCAGTATTTT. Its translation is CASSGGTYSTDTQYF.

This CDR3 reads CASSFRVGGDEQFF. The DNA of the CDR3 is TGTGCCAGCAGTTTTCGGGTGGGCGGCGATGAGCAGTTCTTC. The rearrangement links TRBV27 to TRBJ2-1, with D unresolved. The CDR3 has 14 amino acids. Germline CDR1 is MNHEY and CDR2 is SMNVEV (reference sequence). Between the trimmed V and J ends, which lost 3 bases and 8 bases, there was a span of 14 bases.

This clonotype came up many times. The chain has TRBV7-2 and TRBJ2-3, with 13 bases that match TRBD2. The CDR3 is 16 residues long. The J segment lost 7 bases and the V segment lost 3 bases, leaving 7 bases of the junction unmatched. Germline values: CDR1 SGHTA, CDR2 FQGNSA. The CDR3 sequence: CASSFQGLAGTNTQYF. In DNA form, the CDR3 reads TGTGCCAGCAGCTTCCAGGGACTAGCGGGGACTAATACGCAGTATTTT. Full variable domain (missing parts from reference TRBV7-2 and TRBJ2-3): GAGVSQSPSNKVTEKGKDVELRCDPISGHTALYWYRQSLGQGLEFLIYFQGNSAPDKSGLPSDRFSAERTGGSVSTLTIQRTQQEDSAVYLCASSFQGLAGTNTQYFGPGTRLTVL.

This clonotype was counted only a few times. The V call is TRBV11-2, the J call TRBJ1-1; 9 nucleotides agree with TRBD1. The germline V gene encodes CDR1 SGHAT and CDR2 FQNNGV. V was clipped by 5 bases and J by 8 bases; unmatched bases: 12. The CDR3 totals 15 residues. CDR3 sequence reads: CASSPGTGRDLEAFF. Written as DNA, the CDR3 is TGTGCCAGCAGCCCCGGGACAGGGAGGGACTTAGAAGCTTTCTTT.

This chain connects TRBV29-1 to TRBJ1-1; the D gene is possibly TRBD1 (5 bases). Germline V gene data show CDR1 as SQVTM and CDR2 as ANQGSEA. The V and J ends lost 3 bases and 4 bases respectively, with 12 bases between them. This CDR3 is 13 amino acids long. The DNA of the CDR3 is TGCAGCGTTGATATCCATAGGGGCACTGAAGCTTTCTTT. It specifies CSVDIHRGTEAFF.

The table lists this clonotype with a few counts. The chain joins TRBV29-1 to TRBJ2-3; either TRBD1 or TRBD2 may supply D (6 bases each). Germline lookup yields CDR1 SQVTM and CDR2 ANQGSEA. This CDR3 has 14 amino acids. With 6 bases removed from V and 1 base from J, the gap between germline ends came to 14 bases. The CDR3 loop is CSVPRGPGTDTQYF. DNA for the CDR3: TGCAGCGTCCCCCGGGGGCCAGGCACAGATACGCAGTATTTT.

This clonotype came up many times. CDR3 sequence reads: CASSPSPTSESTDTQYF. The CDR3 coding sequence is TGCGCCAGCAGCCCCAGCCCCACTAGCGAGAGCACAGATACGCAGTATTTT. The chain links TRBV4-3 to TRBJ2-3, with 7 bases identical to TRBD2. V was clipped by 4 bases and J by 0 bases; unmatched bases: 10. This CDR3 is 17 amino acids long. Germline V gene lookup returns CDR1 LGHNA and CDR2 YSLEER.

This clonotype was seen repeatedly, ten times or more. J is TRBJ2-1 and V is TRBV29-1; 9 bases align to TRBD2. V trimming: 7 bases; J trimming: 2 bases; junction bases outside the gene matches: 9. CDR1 SQVTM and CDR2 ANQGSEA come from the germline V gene. The CDR3 is made up of 15 amino acids. The DNA for the CDR3 is TGCAGCGCCGCGAGCCCTAGCGGGGCCTACAATGAGCAGTTCTTC. This translates into CSAASPSGAYNEQFF.

This clonotype was picked up many times. The chain is built from TRBV6-1 and TRBJ2-7; D might be TRBD1 or TRBD2, each matching 5 bases. CDR3 length: 14 residues. Germline V gives CDR1 MNHNS, CDR2 SASEGT. The ends were cut back, 7 bases at V and 1 base at J, with 14 bases in the middle. CDR3 in DNA: TGTGCCAGCATCGGGACGGAGAGTTCCTACGAGCAGTACTTC. Its protein is CASIGTESSYEQYF.

This clonotype was found many times. The chain has TRBV20-1 and TRBJ2-7; the D gene is possibly TRBD1 (6 bases). Trimming took off 5 bases at V and 0 bases at J, with 14 bases between the two ends. The CDR3 runs 14 residues. Germline V gene sequence: CDR1 DFQATT, CDR2 SNEGSKA (reference sequence). CDR3 nucleotides: TGCAGTGCTCCTGACAGGCCTGTCTCCTACGAGCAGTACTTC. This codes for CSAPDRPVSYEQYF.

This clonotype was counted many times. The chain uses TRBV29-1 and TRBJ1-5; D is perhaps TRBD1 (5 bases). Trimming took off 4 bases at V and 7 bases at J, with 14 bases between the two ends. Germline CDR1 SQVTM, CDR2 ANQGSEA. This CDR3 is built from 13 residues. The CDR3 protein is CSVGQGTGQPQHF. The CDR3 nucleotides are TGCAGCGTTGGACAAGGGACTGGGCAGCCCCAGCATTTT.

At least ten counts were recorded for this clonotype. This sequence joins TRBV20-1 and TRBJ2-2, with 7 bases identical to TRBD2. Germline V CDR1 and CDR2: DFQATT, SNEGSKA (reference sequence). V lost 6 bases to trimming and J lost 7 bases; unmatched junction nucleotides: 14. The CDR3 runs to 15 residues. The CDR3, as DNA: TGCAGTGCGATCGTTGCGGGAGTTTTGGGCGGGGAGCTGTTTTTT. Its translation: CSAIVAGVLGGELFF.

Only a few counts were recorded for this clonotype. The rearrangement uses TRBV6-2 or TRBV6-3 and TRBJ2-2; 7 bases fit TRBD1. V trimming: 10 bases; J trimming: 6 bases; junction bases outside the gene matches: 8. The CDR3 runs to 13 residues. Germline V gene lookup returns CDR1 MNHEY and CDR2 SVGEGT. The CDR3 region has the DNA TGTGCCATGCAACAGGGGTCGGCCGGGGAGCTGTTTTTT. This sequence encodes CAMQQGSAGELFF.

This chain connects TRBV7-2 to TRBJ1-1; D is unclear. The CDR3 consists of 13 residues. From germline, CDR1 is SGHTA and CDR2 FQGNSA. The V end lost 2 bases, the J end lost 6 bases, and 10 bases lay between the germline ends. The CDR3 DNA follows: TGTGCCAGCAGCTTAAGGCAGAGGGCTGAAGCTTTCTTT. Translated: CASSLRQRAEAFF.